This T cell receptor (beta chain) came from a study of shared clonotypes between healthy human individuals. CDR3 size: 12 residues. V was clipped by 5 bases and J by 5 bases, with 9 bases between them. Germline loops: CDR1 SGHTA, CDR2 FQGNSA. Sequencing was at deep level. Profiling relied on immunoSEQ multiplex PCR, and the TCRdb table lists in-frame clones only, not all of them. The profile shows around 1 million clones, approximately 80% of them singletons. This clone has more than one count but fewer than ten. The sequence came from a man aged 18-30 years in good health. The chain is built from TRBV7-2 and TRBJ2-5; D is undetermined. The sequenced sample consisted of memory CD4+ T cells sorted from blood. Subset defined: CD45RA-negative fraction. For the CDR3, the DNA is TGTGCCAGCAGCCAGTCCTGGGAGACCCAGTACTTC. This encodes CASSQSWETQYF.